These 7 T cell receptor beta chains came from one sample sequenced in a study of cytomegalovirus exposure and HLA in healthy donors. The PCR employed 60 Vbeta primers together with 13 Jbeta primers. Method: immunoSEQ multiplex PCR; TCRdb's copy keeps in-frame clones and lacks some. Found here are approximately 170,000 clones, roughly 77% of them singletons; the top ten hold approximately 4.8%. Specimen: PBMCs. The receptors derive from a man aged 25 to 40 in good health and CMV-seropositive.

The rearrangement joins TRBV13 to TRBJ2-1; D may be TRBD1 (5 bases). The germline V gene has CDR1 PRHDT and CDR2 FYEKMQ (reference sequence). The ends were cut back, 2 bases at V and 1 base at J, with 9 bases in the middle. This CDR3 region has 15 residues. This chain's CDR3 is CASSLRGASYNEQFF. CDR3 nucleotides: TGTGCCAGCAGCTTAAGGGGCGCTTCCTACAATGAGCAGTTCTTC.

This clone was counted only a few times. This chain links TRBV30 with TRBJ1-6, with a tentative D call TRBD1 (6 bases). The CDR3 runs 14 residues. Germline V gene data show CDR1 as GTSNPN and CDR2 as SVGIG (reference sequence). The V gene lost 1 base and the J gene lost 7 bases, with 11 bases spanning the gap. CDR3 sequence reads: CAWSARGGNSPLHF. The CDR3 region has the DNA TGTGCCTGGAGTGCCAGGGGCGGGAATTCACCCCTCCACTTT.

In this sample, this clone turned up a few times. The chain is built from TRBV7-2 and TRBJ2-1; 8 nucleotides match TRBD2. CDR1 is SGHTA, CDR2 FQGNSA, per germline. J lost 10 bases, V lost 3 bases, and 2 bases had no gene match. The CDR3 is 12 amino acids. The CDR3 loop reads CASSLGLGEQFF. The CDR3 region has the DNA TGTGCCAGCAGCTTGGGACTAGGAGAGCAGTTCTTC.

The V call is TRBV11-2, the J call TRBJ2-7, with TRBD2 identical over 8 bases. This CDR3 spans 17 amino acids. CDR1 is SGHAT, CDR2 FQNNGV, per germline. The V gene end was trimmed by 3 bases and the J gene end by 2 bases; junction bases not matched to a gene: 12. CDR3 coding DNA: TGTGCCAGCAGCTTCAGCTCTTCTAGCGGGCGAGCCTACGAGCAGTACTTC. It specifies CASSFSSSSGRAYEQYF.

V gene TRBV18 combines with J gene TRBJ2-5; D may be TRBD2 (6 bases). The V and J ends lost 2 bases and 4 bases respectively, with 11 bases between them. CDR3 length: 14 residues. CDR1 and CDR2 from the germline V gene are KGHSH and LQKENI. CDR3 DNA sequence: TGTGCCAGCTCACCATCGGGGGACGGAGAGACCCAGTACTTC. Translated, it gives CASSPSGDGETQYF. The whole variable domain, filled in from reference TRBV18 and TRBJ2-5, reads NAGVMQNPRHLVRRRGQEARLRCSPMKGHSHVYWYRQLPEEGLKFMVYLQKENIIDESGMPKERFSAEFPKEGPSILRIQQVVRGDSAAYFCASSPSGDGETQYFGPGTRLLVL.

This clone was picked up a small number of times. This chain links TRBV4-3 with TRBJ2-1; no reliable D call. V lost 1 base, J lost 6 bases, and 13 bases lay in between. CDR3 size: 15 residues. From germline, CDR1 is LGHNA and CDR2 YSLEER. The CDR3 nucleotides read TGCGCCAGCAGCCAAGGAGCTGGCGGATTCAATGAGCAGTTCTTC. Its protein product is CASSQGAGGFNEQFF.

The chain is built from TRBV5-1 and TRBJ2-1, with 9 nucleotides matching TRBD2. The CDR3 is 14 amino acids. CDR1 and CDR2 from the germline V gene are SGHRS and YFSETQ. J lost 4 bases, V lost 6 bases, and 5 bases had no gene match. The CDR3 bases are TGCGCCAGCACTACTAGCGGGCGTTACAATGAGCAGTTCTTC. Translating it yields CASTTSGRYNEQFF.